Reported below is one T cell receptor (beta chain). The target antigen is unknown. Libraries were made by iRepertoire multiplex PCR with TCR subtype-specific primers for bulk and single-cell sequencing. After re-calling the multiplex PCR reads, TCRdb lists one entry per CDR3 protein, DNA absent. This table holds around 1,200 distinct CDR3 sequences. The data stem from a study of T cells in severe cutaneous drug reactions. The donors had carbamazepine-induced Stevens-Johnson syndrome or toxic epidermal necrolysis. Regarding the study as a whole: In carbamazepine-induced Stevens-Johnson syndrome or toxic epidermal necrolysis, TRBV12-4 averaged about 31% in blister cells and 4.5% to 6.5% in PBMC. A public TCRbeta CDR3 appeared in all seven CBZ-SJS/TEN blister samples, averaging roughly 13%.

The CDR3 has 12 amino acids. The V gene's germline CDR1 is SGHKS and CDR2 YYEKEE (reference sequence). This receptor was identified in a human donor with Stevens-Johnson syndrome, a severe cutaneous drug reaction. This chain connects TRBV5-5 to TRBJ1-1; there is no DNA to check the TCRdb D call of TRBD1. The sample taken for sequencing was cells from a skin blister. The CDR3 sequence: CASSRGNTEAFF. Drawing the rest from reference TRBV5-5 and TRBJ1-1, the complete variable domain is DAGVTQSPTHLIKTRGQQVTLRCSPISGHKSVSWYQQVLGQGPQFIFQYYEKEERGRGNFPDRFSARQFPNYSSELNVNALLLGDSALYLCASSRGNTEAFFGQGTRLTVV.